This record concerns one T cell receptor beta chain sequence. This clone was seen only once. Its antigen remains unidentified. Base-call qualities are not available, and no considerably larger clone is one nucleotide away. The library was produced with the immunoSEQ multiplex PCR assay. As stored in TCRdb, this immuneACCESS dataset retains in-frame rearrangements with V and J assigned. A fraction of the clones does not appear; measured against another copy, unresolved V genes explain less than half of the discrepancy, and the remainder lacks a known reason. The sample table holds about 60,000 clones, of which about 83% were seen once. The ten largest clones represent around 5.2% of the sample. This entry is derived from a study of technical replicates of blood from several donors (dated by TCRdb to about 2017). The sequenced sample consisted of PBMCs. The sequence derives from a human donor in good health. Some clones in this sample may be carry-over from other donors' samples.

The CDR3 here reads CASTQGINYGYTF. The DNA sequence reads TGTGCCAGCACCCAGGGGATTAACTATGGCTACACCTTC. The chain employs TRBV12-1 and TRBJ1-2; TRBD1 is the table's D call, not checked against the DNA. TRBV12-1 is given as a pseudogene. Taken from cysteine to phenylalanine, the CDR3 has 13 residues. Of the read, only the CDR3 DNA is kept; its 39 bases are in frame from base 1.